This T cell receptor beta chain was profiled in a study of chemoradiotherapy in HPV16-positive cancers. Note on this clone: As yet, its antigen is unknown.

Broader study findings: Candidate HPV-specific clones and E7-related TCR motifs grew in tumor during treatment. The functional HPV-specific definition rests on just a couple of HPV16-positive patients. HPV-responsive T-cell expansion during chemoradiotherapy was linked to improved recurrence-free survival in HPV16-positive patients.

The CDR3 covers 13 residues. The germline CDR1 and CDR2 sequences are LNHDA and SQIVND (reference sequence). V gave up 2 bases and J gave up 4 bases, with 8 bases separating them. Clones were read by immunoSEQ multiplex PCR, and TCRdb kept only the in-frame ones, dropping some. The sample contains a few thousand clones, roughly 77% of which appear only once. Samples were taken several times over chemoradiotherapy. This chain connects TRBV19 to TRBJ1-1; the D is unclear. This TCR came from a human donor with HPV-associated anogenital cancer. The specimen was taken from a patient who underwent chemoradiotherapy. CDR3 protein: CASSINDGTEAFF. The CDR3 DNA is TGTGCCAGTAGTATAAACGATGGCACTGAAGCTTTCTTT.